The following is a TCR beta chain sequence with its context. Its antigen is not identified. The PCR had 60 Vbeta and 13 Jbeta primers. TCRdb's copy holds only in-frame clones and misses some; the assay was immunoSEQ multiplex PCR. The data hold some 130,000 clones, with 72% observed a single time. Nominally healthy donors provided the samples, though records likely missed some immune exposures. The entry originates in a study of cytomegalovirus exposure and HLA in healthy donors. General observations from the study: No immune exposure information besides CMV serostatus was available. Further analysis was carried out later, and it showed several of the most significant clusters appearing linked to common viral pathogens.

Sample: PBMCs. This receptor was identified in a man aged 45-60 years in good health and CMV-seropositive.

The CDR3 is CASTSRAGGFYEQYF. Written as DNA, the CDR3 is TGTGCCAGTACCTCCCGAGCGGGGGGGTTCTACGAGCAGTACTTC. The chain couples TRBV19 to TRBJ2-7; 10 positions match TRBD2. The CDR3 has 15 amino acids. Germline V gene data show CDR1 as LNHDA and CDR2 as SQIVND (reference sequence). V was clipped by 7 bases and J by 3 bases; unmatched bases: 9.